This T cell receptor beta chain was captured in a study of T cell responses to AZD1222 COVID-19 vaccine. A remark on this clone: The antigen is unknown.

The method was immunoSEQ multiplex PCR; TCRdb's version includes in-frame clones alone and lacks a portion of them. Of roughly 160,000 clones listed, more than 75% are singletons. The germline V gene encodes CDR1 SNHLY and CDR2 FYNNEI. V dropped 7 bases and J dropped 9 bases, with 16 bases sitting between them. The CDR3 sequence is 13 residues long. The study's findings and limits: A reported finding is that nearly half of spike-specific TCRs target unmutated variant regions.

The origin of this receptor is an adult who received the AZD1222 COVID-19 vaccine. This chain joins TRBV2 and TRBJ1-5; possible D gene TRBD1, 5 bases. Sample: peripheral blood, taken 28 days after the second AZD1222 dose. The CDR3 loop is CASTEGPPGPQHF. In nucleotides, the CDR3 is TGTGCCAGCACCGAGGGGCCCCCAGGGCCCCAGCATTTT. The full variable domain, with the rest looked up from reference TRBV2 and TRBJ1-5, is EPEVTQTPSHQVTQMGQEVILRCVPISNHLYFYWYRQILGQKVEFLVSFYNNEISEKSEIFDDQFSVERPDGSNFTLKIRSTKLEDSAMYFCASTEGPPGPQHFGDGTRLSIL.